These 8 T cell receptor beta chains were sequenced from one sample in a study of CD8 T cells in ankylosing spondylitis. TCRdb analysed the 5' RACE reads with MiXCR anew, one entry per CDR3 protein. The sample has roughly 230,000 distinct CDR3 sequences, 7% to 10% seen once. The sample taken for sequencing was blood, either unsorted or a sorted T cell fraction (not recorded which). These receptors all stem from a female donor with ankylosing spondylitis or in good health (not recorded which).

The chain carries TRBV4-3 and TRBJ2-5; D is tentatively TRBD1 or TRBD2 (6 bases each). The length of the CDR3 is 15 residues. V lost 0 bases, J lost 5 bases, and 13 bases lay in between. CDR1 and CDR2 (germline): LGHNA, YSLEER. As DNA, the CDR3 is TGCGCCAGCAGCCAAGATCGCCAGGGGAGGGAGACCCAGTACTTC. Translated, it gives CASSQDRQGRETQYF.

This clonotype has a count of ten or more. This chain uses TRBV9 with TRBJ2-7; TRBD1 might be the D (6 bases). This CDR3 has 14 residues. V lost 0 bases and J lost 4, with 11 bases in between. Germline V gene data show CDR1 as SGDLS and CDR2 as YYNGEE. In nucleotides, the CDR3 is TGTGCCAGCAGCGTAGTGGGGACAAAATACGAGCAGTACTTC. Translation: CASSVVGTKYEQYF.

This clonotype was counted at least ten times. The CDR3 bases are TGTGCCCTGGGGCCGGGAGGCTTAGGAGATACGCAGTATTTT. Translating it yields CALGPGGLGDTQYF. V gene TRBV7-8 combines with J gene TRBJ2-3; 7 nucleotides line up with TRBD2. The germline V gene encodes CDR1 SGHVS and CDR2 FQNEAQ. This CDR3 region has 14 residues. V lost 11 bases to trimming and J lost 5 bases; unmatched junction nucleotides: 13.

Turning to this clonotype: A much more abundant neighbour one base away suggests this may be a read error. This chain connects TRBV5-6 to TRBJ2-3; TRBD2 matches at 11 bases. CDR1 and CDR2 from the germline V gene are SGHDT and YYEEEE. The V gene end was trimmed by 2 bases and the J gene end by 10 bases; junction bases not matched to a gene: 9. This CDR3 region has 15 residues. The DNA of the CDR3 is TGTGCCAGCAGCTTTTCGACTAGCGGGATTGATGCGCAGTATTTT. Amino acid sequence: CASSFSTSGIDAQYF.

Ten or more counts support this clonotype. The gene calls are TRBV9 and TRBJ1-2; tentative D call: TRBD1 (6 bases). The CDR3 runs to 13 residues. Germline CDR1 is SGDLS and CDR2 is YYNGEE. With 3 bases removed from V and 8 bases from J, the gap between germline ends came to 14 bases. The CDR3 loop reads CASSAQGGVGYTF. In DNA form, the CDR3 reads TGTGCCAGCAGCGCACAGGGAGGTGTGGGCTACACCTTC.

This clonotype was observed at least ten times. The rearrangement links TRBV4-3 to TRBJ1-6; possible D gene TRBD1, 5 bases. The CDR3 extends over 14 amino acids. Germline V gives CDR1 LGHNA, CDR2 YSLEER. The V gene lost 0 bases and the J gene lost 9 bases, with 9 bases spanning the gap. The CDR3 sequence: CASSQEEGRSPLHF. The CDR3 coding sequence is TGCGCCAGCAGCCAAGAGGAGGGGCGTTCACCCCTCCACTTT.

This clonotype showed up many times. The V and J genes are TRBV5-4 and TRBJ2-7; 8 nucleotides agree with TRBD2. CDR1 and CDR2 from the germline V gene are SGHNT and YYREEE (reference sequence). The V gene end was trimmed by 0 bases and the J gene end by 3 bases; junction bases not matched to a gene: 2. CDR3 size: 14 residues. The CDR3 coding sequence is TGTGCCAGCAGCTTGGAGACTAGCGTCTACGAGCAGTACTTC. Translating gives CASSLETSVYEQYF.

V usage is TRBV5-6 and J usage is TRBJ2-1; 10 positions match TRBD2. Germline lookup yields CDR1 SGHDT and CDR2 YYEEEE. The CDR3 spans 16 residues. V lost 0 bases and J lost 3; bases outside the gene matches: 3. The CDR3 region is CASSLATSGHYNEQFF. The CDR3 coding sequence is TGTGCCAGCAGCTTGGCGACTAGCGGGCACTACAATGAGCAGTTCTTC.